The present T cell receptor beta chain was sequenced within a study of technical replicates of blood from a handful of donors. The CDR3 runs 11 residues. CDR1 and CDR2 (germline): MNHEY, SVGAGI. Trimming stripped 6 bases from V and 7 bases from J, with 10 bases between. Sequencing was performed with immunoSEQ multiplex PCR; in TCRdb, only in-frame clones are kept and a portion is missing. The profile shows around 68,000 clones, 95% to 98% of them singletons. The chain combines TRBV6-5 with TRBJ2-7, with D unresolved. The sequence was collected from a human donor in good health. The specimen was T cells isolated from PBMCs. This chain's CDR3 is CASRSLWEQYF. CDR3 DNA: TGTGCCAGCAGATCACTGTGGGAGCAGTACTTC.